This entry lists 18 T cell receptor beta chains sequenced from one sample in a study of blood T cell repertoires in COVID-19. The method was immunoSEQ multiplex PCR; TCRdb's version includes in-frame clones alone and lacks a portion of them. The sample lists about 120,000 clones; around 74% were seen once. Sample: peripheral blood. The origin of the receptors is a man aged 60-69 years with acute or convalescent COVID-19.

CDR3 nucleotides: TGTGCCAGCAGCCGACTAGCGGGGGGTTTCGATGAGCAGTTCTTC. It encodes CASSRLAGGFDEQFF. V is TRBV11-3 and J is TRBJ2-1; 13 bases line up with TRBD2. Trimming removed 5 bases from V and 8 bases from J; junction bases left unmatched: 6. Germline assignment: CDR1 SGHNT and CDR2 YENEEA. The CDR3 has 15 amino acids.

This clone was counted a single time. The V call is TRBV7-2, the J call TRBJ2-1, with 10 bases matching TRBD2. V gave up 5 bases and J gave up 7 bases; unmatched junction bases: 8. This CDR3 region has 15 residues. Germline CDR1 SGHTA, CDR2 FQGNSA. DNA of the CDR3: TGTGCCAGCAGCGTCGTAGCGGGAGGCGAAAATGAGCAGTTCTTC. Translated, it gives CASSVVAGGENEQFF. Complete variable domain (other parts from reference TRBV7-2 and TRBJ2-1): GAGVSQSPSNKVTEKGKDVELRCDPISGHTALYWYRQSLGQGLEFLIYFQGNSAPDKSGLPSDRFSAERTGGSVSTLTIQRTQQEDSAVYLCASSVVAGGENEQFFGPGTRLTVL.

The rearrangement joins TRBV28 to TRBJ1-2, with TRBD1 as a possible D gene (5 bases). The CDR3 is 12 amino acids. V was shortened by 6 bases and J by 0 bases, with 5 bases between the two germline ends. Germline V gene lookup returns CDR1 MDHEN and CDR2 SYDVKM. This CDR3 is CASRDTNYGYTF. The CDR3 region has the DNA TGTGCCAGCAGGGACACTAACTATGGCTACACCTTC.

V and J are TRBV12-3 or TRBV12-4 and TRBJ1-2; D ambiguous. Trimming left V 6 bases short and J 4 bases short, with 9 bases between. CDR3 length: 12 amino acids. CDR3 sequence reads: CASSKRVYGYTF. CDR3 sequence (DNA): TGTGCCAGCAGCAAGCGGGTCTATGGCTACACCTTC.

This clone occurred once. The chain joins TRBV10-3 to TRBJ1-5; 7 bases fit TRBD1. The ends lost 6 bases at V and 5 bases at J; junction bases unmatched: 7. This CDR3 contains 14 residues. CDR1 is ENHRY and CDR2 is SYGVKD in the germline V gene. The CDR3 loop reads CAISTGARYQPQHF. The CDR3 region has the DNA TGTGCCATCAGCACAGGGGCCCGGTATCAGCCCCAGCATTTT.

The chain combines TRBV5-6 with TRBJ2-7; weak D call: TRBD1 (6 bases). The CDR3 covers 17 residues. From germline, CDR1 is SGHDT and CDR2 YYEEEE. V was cut by 3 bases and J by 5 bases, with 24 bases left in between. Written as DNA, the CDR3 is TGTGCCAGCAGCTCTAACACAATTAACAGGGATATCCACGAGCAGTACTTC. Encoded protein: CASSSNTINRDIHEQYF.

This clone has only a few counts. V is TRBV6-5 and J is TRBJ1-2; 9 bases match TRBD1. This CDR3 contains 15 residues. The trim removed 6 bases at V and 1 base at J, leaving 6 bases unmatched. Germline V lookup: CDR1 MNHEY, CDR2 SVGAGI. The CDR3 protein is CASRPPGQGNYGYTF. CDR3 sequence (DNA): TGTGCCAGCAGACCCCCGGGACAGGGTAACTATGGCTACACCTTC.

This clone was seen only once. This CDR3 is CATSDAGTGARAGELFF. CDR3 DNA: TGTGCCACCAGTGATGCCGGGACAGGGGCAAGGGCCGGGGAGCTGTTTTTT. The rearrangement uses TRBV24-1 and TRBJ2-2, with TRBD1 matching 10 bases. This CDR3 comprises 17 residues. Germline-derived CDR1 and CDR2 are KGHDR and SFDVKD. V was pared by 3 bases and J by 6 bases, with 9 bases of the junction left unmatched.

The rearrangement uses TRBV5-1 and TRBJ1-2; 8 bases fit TRBD1. The length of the CDR3 is 14 residues. J lost 6 bases, V lost 4 bases, and 8 bases had no gene match. Germline V gene lookup returns CDR1 SGHRS and CDR2 YFSETQ. CDR3 coding DNA: TGCGCCAGCAGCACCGACAGGGGTCAGGATGGCTACACCTTC. Translated: CASSTDRGQDGYTF.

This clone was observed at least ten times. The V and J genes are TRBV11-3 and TRBJ2-7; 13 bases map to TRBD2. With 5 bases clipped from V and 6 bases from J, the junction kept 13 bases outside the gene matches. CDR1 and CDR2 from the germline V gene are SGHNT and YENEEA. The CDR3 extends over 17 amino acids. CDR3 loop: CASSPRGLAGQVVEQYF. For the CDR3, the DNA is TGTGCCAGCAGCCCCCGGGGACTAGCGGGACAGGTTGTCGAGCAGTACTTC.

This clone was seen only once. The rearrangement uses TRBV12-3 or TRBV12-4 and TRBJ1-6, with D unresolved. Trimming removed 3 bases from V and 8 bases from J, with 8 bases in between. The CDR3 consists of 13 residues. CDR3 in DNA: TGTGCCAGCAGTTTTCTTAATTATTCACCCCTCCACTTT. The encoded protein is CASSFLNYSPLHF.

This chain connects TRBV6-5 to TRBJ1-5, with D possibly being TRBD1 (6 bases). CDR3 length: 15 amino acids. Germline CDR1 is MNHEY and CDR2 is SVGAGI. Trimming took 7 bases from V and 0 from J, leaving 13 bases between them. The CDR3 DNA sequence: TGTGCCAGCATTGCGACAGGAAATAGCAATCAGCCCCAGCATTTT. Translating gives CASIATGNSNQPQHF.

Only a few counts were recorded for this clone. The chain recombines TRBV7-9 with TRBJ1-1; D is uncertain. This CDR3 is 11 amino acids long. Germline V gene sequence: CDR1 SEHNR, CDR2 FQNEAQ (reference sequence). V was shortened by 8 bases and J by 6 bases, with 10 bases between the two germline ends. The CDR3 DNA reads TGTGCCAGCTTGCAGGCTTCTGAAGCTTTCTTT. This gives the protein CASLQASEAFF. The full variable domain, rest sourced from reference TRBV7-9 and TRBJ1-1, is DTGVSQNPRHKITKRGQNVTFRCDPISEHNRLYWYRQTLGQGPEFLTYFQNEAQLEKSRLLSDRFSAERPKGSFSTLEIQRTEQGDSAMYLCASLQASEAFFGQGTRLTVV.

The chain uses TRBV20-1 and TRBJ1-5, with 7 nucleotides matching TRBD1. V lost 3 bases, J lost 4 bases, and 6 bases stayed unmatched. This CDR3 has 14 amino acids. CDR1 and CDR2 from the germline V gene are DFQATT and SNEGSKA (reference sequence). In DNA, the CDR3 is TGCAGTGCTAGTGGGACAGTGAGGAATCAGCCCCAGCATTTT. Protein: CSASGTVRNQPQHF.

The V gene is TRBV2, the J gene TRBJ1-6; D ambiguous. The germline CDR1 and CDR2 sequences are SNHLY and FYNNEI. The V end was cut by 7 bases, the J end by 10 bases, with 14 bases between. The CDR3 sequence is 13 residues long. The CDR3 bases are TGTGCCAGCACGGAGGTGTGGGAGTCACCCCTCCACTTT. Translating it yields CASTEVWESPLHF.

The chain's CDR3 is CASSQSGGETQYF. CDR3 nucleotide sequence: TGTGCCAGCAGCCAATCAGGGGGAGAGACCCAGTACTTC. The J gene is TRBJ2-5, the V gene TRBV3-1 (or the pseudogene TRBV3-2); TRBD1 matches 7 bases. V lost 2 bases to trimming and J lost 4 bases; unmatched junction nucleotides: 1. This CDR3 is 13 amino acids long. Germline CDR1 is LGHDT and CDR2 is YNNKEL (reference sequence).

The V and J genes are TRBV20-1 and TRBJ1-2; unclear D gene. Germline V gene sequence: CDR1 DFQATT, CDR2 SNEGSKA (reference sequence). CDR3 length equals 12 residues. Trimming shortened V by 3 bases and J by 1 base, and 6 bases separated the two germline ends. The CDR3 region is CSASKHNYGYTF. As DNA, the CDR3 is TGCAGTGCTAGTAAACATAACTATGGCTACACCTTC.

V usage is TRBV5-1 and J usage is TRBJ1-1; D may be TRBD1 (6 bases). Germline lookup yields CDR1 SGHRS and CDR2 YFSETQ. The CDR3 sequence is 14 residues long. Trimming took 3 bases from V and 2 from J, leaving 11 bases between them. The CDR3 loop reads CASSWGTPNTEAFF. CDR3 DNA: TGCGCCAGCAGCTGGGGGACACCAAACACTGAAGCTTTCTTT.